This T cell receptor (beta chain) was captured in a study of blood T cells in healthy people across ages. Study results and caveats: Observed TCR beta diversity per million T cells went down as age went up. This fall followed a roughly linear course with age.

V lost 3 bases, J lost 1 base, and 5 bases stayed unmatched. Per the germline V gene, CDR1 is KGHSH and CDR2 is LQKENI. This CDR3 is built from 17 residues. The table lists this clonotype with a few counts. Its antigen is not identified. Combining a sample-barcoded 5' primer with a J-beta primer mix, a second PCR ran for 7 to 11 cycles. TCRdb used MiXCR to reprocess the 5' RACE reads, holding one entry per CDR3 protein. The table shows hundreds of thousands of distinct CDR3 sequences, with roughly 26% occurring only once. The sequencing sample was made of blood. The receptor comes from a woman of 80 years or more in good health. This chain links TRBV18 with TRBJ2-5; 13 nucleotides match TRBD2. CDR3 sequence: CASSPRTSGGTQETQYF. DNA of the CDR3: TGTGCCAGCTCACCCCGGACTAGCGGGGGTACCCAAGAGACCCAGTACTTC.